The 8 T cell receptor beta chains below were found in one sample sequenced in a study of PD-L1 blockade in urothelial cancer. Assay used: immunoSEQ multiplex PCR; TCRdb lists only in-frame clones, some missing. In the table there are about 48,000 clones, more than 80% of which are singletons. As to time point: peripheral blood 6 weeks after treatment start. This sample comprised PBMCs, obtained around atezolizumab (anti-PD-L1) treatment. Receptor source: a man aged 70-80 years with urothelial cancer.

The CDR3 sequence is CSAEFQETQYF. The CDR3 nucleotides read TGCAGTGCTGAGTTCCAAGAGACCCAGTACTTC. The chain is built from TRBV20-1 and TRBJ2-5; D unclear. V lost 5 bases and J lost 1, with 5 bases in between. The germline gives CDR1 DFQATT, CDR2 SNEGSKA (reference sequence). The CDR3 is 11 residues long.

As DNA, the CDR3 is TGTGCCAGCAGTGAAGCGTCGGCAGGGCGGGAGACCCAGTACTTC. Translated: CASSEASAGRETQYF. The chain uses TRBV2 and TRBJ2-5; a possible D gene is TRBD1 (5 bases). Trimming took off 0 bases at V and 5 bases at J, with 13 bases between the two ends. CDR1 and CDR2 from the germline V gene are SNHLY and FYNNEI. The CDR3 sequence is 15 residues long.

The rearrangement uses TRBV7-9 and TRBJ2-2; 10 bases agree with TRBD2. Trimming took 1 base from V and 2 from J; bases not matched to a gene: 4. Germline CDR1 is SEHNR and CDR2 is FQNEAQ (reference sequence). The CDR3 covers 17 residues. The CDR3 spells CASSLGSSGSNTGELFF. The CDR3 DNA reads TGTGCCAGCAGCTTAGGATCTAGCGGGAGTAACACCGGGGAGCTGTTTTTT.

The chain couples TRBV7-9 to TRBJ2-1; 7 nucleotides match TRBD1. Germline V CDR1 and CDR2: SEHNR, FQNEAQ (reference sequence). The V and J ends lost 1 base and 0 bases, in that order; junction bases with no gene match: 3. The CDR3 covers 16 residues. The CDR3 bases are TGTGCCAGCAGCTTAGACAGGGGATACTCCTACAATGAGCAGTTCTTC. Translated: CASSLDRGYSYNEQFF. The variable domain in full, with the rest retrieved from reference TRBV7-9 and TRBJ2-1, is DTGVSQNPRHKITKRGQNVTFRCDPISEHNRLYWYRQTLGQGPEFLTYFQNEAQLEKSRLLSDRFSAERPKGSFSTLEIQRTEQGDSAMYLCASSLDRGYSYNEQFFGPGTRLTVL.

The rearrangement links TRBV9 to TRBJ2-1; 9 positions agree with TRBD1. CDR1 is SGDLS and CDR2 is YYNGEE in the germline V gene. The CDR3 length is 15 residues. With 4 bases clipped from V and 10 bases from J, the junction kept 12 bases outside the gene matches. CDR3 sequence: CASSPRADRGYEQFF. The CDR3 nucleotides read TGTGCCAGCAGCCCCCGGGCCGACAGGGGGTACGAGCAGTTCTTC.

The chain joins TRBV29-1 to TRBJ2-1; 8 bases fit TRBD2. The CDR3 contains 14 residues. CDR1 is SQVTM, CDR2 ANQGSEA, per germline. J lost 1 base, V lost 7 bases, and 6 bases had no gene match. The CDR3: CSADRGGSYNEQFF. CDR3 nucleotides: TGCAGCGCTGACCGGGGGGGGTCCTACAATGAGCAGTTCTTC.

V usage is TRBV28 and J usage is TRBJ2-1; TRBD2 aligns across 8 bases. Losses at the gene ends were 7 bases for V and 4 bases for J; bases not matched to a gene: 6. This CDR3 is built from 14 residues. Germline V gene data show CDR1 as MDHEN and CDR2 as SYDVKM. The DNA for the CDR3 is TGTGCCAGCACCTGGACTAGCTCTTACAATGAGCAGTTCTTC. Its translation is CASTWTSSYNEQFF.

The V and J genes are TRBV28 and TRBJ2-7, with 9 bases fitting TRBD2. The V segment lost 2 bases and the J segment 1 base; nucleotides outside the gene matches: 3. CDR1 MDHEN and CDR2 SYDVKM come from the germline V gene. CDR3 length: 15 amino acids. The chain's CDR3 is CASSLAGGPSYEQYF. DNA for the CDR3: TGTGCCAGCAGTTTAGCGGGAGGGCCTTCCTACGAGCAGTACTTC.